These 30 T cell receptor beta chains were all obtained from the same sample, sequenced in a study of blood T cell repertoires in COVID-19. The assay was immunoSEQ multiplex PCR, and TCRdb's table has in-frame clones only and misses some. The sample has 60,000 to 75,000 clones, around 83% seen once. The sequenced material came from peripheral blood. Receptors originate from a man aged 65-85 years with active COVID-19.

The V call is TRBV28, the J call TRBJ1-2; TRBD1 agrees at 9 bases. CDR3 size: 14 residues. CDR1 and CDR2 (germline): MDHEN, SYDVKM. Losses at the gene ends were 6 bases for V and 8 bases for J; bases not matched to a gene: 10. The CDR3 protein is CASRGDRARGGYTF. CDR3 DNA: TGTGCCAGCAGGGGGGACAGGGCCCGCGGAGGCTACACCTTC.

V usage is TRBV19 and J usage is TRBJ2-1; D perhaps matches TRBD2 (6 bases). CDR1 is LNHDA, CDR2 SQIVND, per germline (reference sequence). Trimming stripped 5 bases from V and 0 bases from J, with 8 bases between. This CDR3 is built from 14 residues. The CDR3 protein is CASSVGSSYNEQFF. CDR3 coding DNA: TGTGCCAGTAGTGTCGGGAGCTCCTACAATGAGCAGTTCTTC.

The chain joins TRBV5-1 to TRBJ2-7; 8 nucleotides match TRBD1. Trimming took 0 bases from V and 6 from J; bases not matched to a gene: 5. Germline V CDR1 and CDR2: SGHRS, YFSETQ. The CDR3 covers 14 residues. The DNA of the CDR3 is TGCGCCAGCAGCTTGGCGCAGGGGGCGGTCGAGCAGTACTTC. Amino acids: CASSLAQGAVEQYF.

The chain has TRBV4-1 and TRBJ2-4; TRBD2 might be the D (6 bases). Trimming left V 4 bases short and J 0 bases short, with 10 bases between. CDR3 length equals 15 residues. Germline CDR1 reads MGHRA; CDR2 reads YSYEKL. CDR3 nucleotide sequence: TGCGCCAGCAGCCCCTTGGGACTAGCCAAAAACATTCAGTACTTC. This gives the protein CASSPLGLAKNIQYF.

The rearrangement uses TRBV7-8 and TRBJ2-2, with 15 nucleotides matching TRBD2. The CDR3 has 18 residues. V was pared by 5 bases and J by 8 bases, with 12 bases of the junction left unmatched. Germline values: CDR1 SGHVS, CDR2 FQNEAQ. CDR3 region: CASSPGVAGLAGGGELFF. The CDR3 coding sequence is TGTGCCAGCAGCCCCGGGGTAGCGGGACTAGCGGGAGGTGGGGAGCTGTTTTTT.

The rearrangement joins TRBV12-2 to TRBJ2-1; TRBD1, the table's D call, lacks a check against the DNA. TRBV12-2 is a pseudogene segment. CDR3 length equals 17 residues. This CDR3 reads CASRLRRSQGPYNEQFF. DNA for the CDR3: TGTGCAAGTCGCCTTCGCCGATCACAGGGCCCCTACAATGAGCAGTTCTTC.

The genes are TRBV11-2 and TRBJ2-1; 10 nucleotides match TRBD2. This CDR3 contains 16 residues. V shed 0 bases and J 4 bases; nucleotides not matched to a gene: 3. The germline V gene encodes CDR1 SGHAT and CDR2 FQNNGV. The CDR3 DNA is TGTGCCAGCAGCTTAGACGGACTAGCGGTTTACAATGAGCAGTTCTTC. Translation: CASSLDGLAVYNEQFF.

This rearrangement joins TRBV19 to TRBJ2-1; D possibly corresponds to TRBD1 (6 bases). Germline-derived CDR1 and CDR2 are LNHDA and SQIVND (reference sequence). This CDR3 has 16 amino acids. V gave up 5 bases and J gave up 6 bases, with 20 bases separating them. CDR3 loop: CASSPRTANRGNEQFF. CDR3 nucleotides: TGTGCCAGTAGTCCCCGGACAGCCAACCGGGGCAATGAGCAGTTCTTC.

The chain has TRBV4-1 and TRBJ2-3; 12 bases line up with TRBD2. Looked up from germline, CDR1 is MGHRA and CDR2 is YSYEKL. This CDR3 has 18 residues. Trimming removed 2 bases from V and 1 base from J; junction bases left unmatched: 7. This CDR3 reads CASSQLQASGGGTDTQYF. DNA for the CDR3: TGCGCCAGCAGCCAACTACAGGCTAGCGGGGGGGGCACAGATACGCAGTATTTT.

This clone was seen more than once but under ten times. The genes are TRBV19 and TRBJ1-2, with 9 nucleotides matching TRBD1. Germline assignment: CDR1 LNHDA and CDR2 SQIVND (reference sequence). Trimming cost V 2 bases and J 8 bases; bases outside gene matches: 9. The CDR3 loop spans 15 amino acids. CDR3 region: CASSITGGPDGGYTF. The CDR3 DNA follows: TGTGCCAGTAGTATAACAGGGGGCCCGGACGGGGGCTACACCTTC.

J is TRBJ2-1 and V is TRBV19; 14 bases line up with TRBD2. The CDR3 is made up of 16 amino acids. Germline-derived CDR1 and CDR2 are LNHDA and SQIVND (reference sequence). V lost 3 bases, J lost 13 bases, and 11 bases stayed unmatched. CDR3: CASSIAGTSGRGEQFF. The CDR3 bases are TGTGCCAGTAGTATCGCCGGGACTAGCGGGAGAGGAGAACAGTTCTTC. Supplemented by reference TRBV19 and TRBJ2-1, the full variable domain reads DGGITQSPKYLFRKEGQNVTLSCEQNLNHDAMYWYRQDPGQGLRLIYYSQIVNDFQKGDIAEGYSVSREKKESFPLTVTSAQKNPTAFYLCASSIAGTSGRGEQFFGPGTRLTVL.

The rearrangement links TRBV7-9 to TRBJ2-1; 10 bases agree with TRBD2. CDR3 size: 18 residues. Germline-derived CDR1 and CDR2 are SEHNR and FQNEAQ (reference sequence). Trimming took 6 bases from V and 1 from J; bases not matched to a gene: 12. CDR3 protein: CASRDPSSGSGSYNEQFF. The DNA for the CDR3 is TGTGCCAGCAGGGACCCCTCTAGCGGGAGTGGGTCCTACAATGAGCAGTTCTTC. The whole variable domain, filled in from reference TRBV7-9 and TRBJ2-1, reads DTGVSQNPRHKITKRGQNVTFRCDPISEHNRLYWYRQTLGQGPEFLTYFQNEAQLEKSRLLSDRFSAERPKGSFSTLEIQRTEQGDSAMYLCASRDPSSGSGSYNEQFFGPGTRLTVL.

The genes are TRBV19 and TRBJ1-2; 8 bases line up with TRBD1. J gave up 4 bases and V 6 bases, and 7 bases lay outside the gene matches. Germline V gene sequence: CDR1 LNHDA, CDR2 SQIVND (reference sequence). The CDR3 has 14 residues. Here the CDR3 DNA reads TGTGCCAGTAGCACGGCAGGGGGCGTCTATGGCTACACCTTC. Translated, it gives CASSTAGGVYGYTF.

The chain employs TRBV5-5 and TRBJ2-1; 7 bases map to TRBD2. The trim removed 0 bases at V and 0 bases at J, leaving 3 bases unmatched. CDR1 and CDR2 (germline): SGHKS, YYEKEE (reference sequence). The CDR3 totals 16 residues. DNA of the CDR3: TGTGCCAGCAGCTTGGTGGGGAGGGCCTCCTACAATGAGCAGTTCTTC. Its protein product is CASSLVGRASYNEQFF.

The gene calls are TRBV11-2 and TRBJ2-7, with 11 bases identical to TRBD2. The CDR3 loop spans 13 amino acids. V lost 5 bases, J lost 6 bases, and 3 bases stayed unmatched. The V gene's germline CDR1 is SGHAT and CDR2 FQNNGV. The CDR3 reads CASSPSGRLEQYF. In nucleotides, the CDR3 is TGTGCCAGCAGCCCTAGCGGGAGGCTCGAGCAGTACTTC.

The chain is built from TRBV2 and TRBJ2-7; 7 bases agree with TRBD1. This CDR3 is built from 16 residues. Germline V gene sequence: CDR1 SNHLY, CDR2 FYNNEI. V shed 2 bases and J 2 bases; nucleotides not matched to a gene: 9. The CDR3 sequence is CASSEWWDSTPYEQYF. The CDR3 DNA reads TGTGCCAGCAGTGAATGGTGGGACAGCACACCCTACGAGCAGTACTTC.

V gene TRBV27 combines with J gene TRBJ2-2, with D possibly matching TRBD2 (6 bases). CDR3 length: 16 residues. The germline V and J ends were trimmed by 4 bases and 5 bases, with 17 bases remaining between them. The V gene's germline CDR1 is MNHEY and CDR2 SMNVEV (reference sequence). In DNA, the CDR3 is TGTGCCAGCAGTTCGCGGACTATCCCGGGGACCGGGGAGCTGTTTTTT. Residues: CASSSRTIPGTGELFF.

The V call is TRBV29-1, the J call TRBJ1-1; TRBD1 agrees at 8 bases. V gave up 4 bases and J gave up 2 bases; unmatched junction bases: 6. Germline V gene data show CDR1 as SQVTM and CDR2 as ANQGSEA. This CDR3 contains 14 residues. The CDR3 region is CSVGGQGLNTEAFF. The CDR3 nucleotides read TGCAGCGTTGGCGGACAGGGCCTCAACACTGAAGCTTTCTTT.

This clone was detected only a few times. V usage is TRBV9 and J usage is TRBJ2-2; D is ambiguous. The V end lost 0 bases, the J end lost 5 bases, and 11 bases lay between the germline ends. This CDR3 has 15 amino acids. Germline loops: CDR1 SGDLS, CDR2 YYNGEE. CDR3 protein: CASSVGVAPTGELFF. The CDR3 nucleotides are TGTGCCAGCAGCGTAGGTGTGGCCCCAACCGGGGAGCTGTTTTTT.

The chain has TRBV18 and TRBJ2-7, with 16 positions matching TRBD2. Germline CDR1 KGHSH, CDR2 LQKENI. The CDR3 length is 17 residues. Trimming cost V 6 bases and J 4 bases; bases outside gene matches: 9. CDR3 sequence (DNA): TGTGCCAGCTCCCCCGGGACTAGCGGGAGGGCCTGGTACGAGCAGTACTTC. Translating it yields CASSPGTSGRAWYEQYF.

CDR3 sequence reads: CASSLRGPQGTTEAFF. DNA of the CDR3: TGTGCCAGCAGCTTAAGGGGGCCTCAGGGGACCACTGAAGCTTTCTTT. The V call is TRBV7-3, the J call TRBJ1-1; the D gene is possibly TRBD1 (6 bases). The length of the CDR3 is 16 residues. Germline CDR1 reads SGHTA; CDR2 reads FQGTGA. The V end lost 1 base, the J end lost 4 bases, and 16 bases lay between the germline ends. The variable domain in full, with the rest retrieved from reference TRBV7-3 and TRBJ1-1, is GAGVSQTPSNKVTEKGKYVELRCDPISGHTALYWYRQSLGQGPEFLIYFQGTGAADDSGLPNDRFFAVRPEGSVSTLKIQRTERGDSAVYLCASSLRGPQGTTEAFFGQGTRLTVV.

This clone was observed at least ten times. The V call is TRBV4-1, the J call TRBJ1-3, with 7 bases matching TRBD1. V shed 4 bases and J 5 bases; nucleotides not matched to a gene: 5. Germline values: CDR1 MGHRA, CDR2 YSYEKL. The CDR3 is 14 amino acids. CDR3 protein: CASSPDRARNTIYF. DNA of the CDR3: TGCGCCAGCAGCCCCGACAGGGCTCGAAACACCATATATTTT.

This clone appeared once. The chain links TRBV7-2 to TRBJ2-2, with TRBD2 identical over 7 bases. There are 18 residues in the CDR3. V was pared by 5 bases and J by 2 bases, with 14 bases of the junction left unmatched. Germline V CDR1 and CDR2: SGHTA, FQGNSA. This CDR3 reads CASSPYLAGGPNTGELFF. Written as DNA, the CDR3 is TGTGCCAGCAGCCCATACTTAGCGGGCGGCCCAAACACCGGGGAGCTGTTTTTT.

The genes are TRBV10-3 and TRBJ2-7, with 11 nucleotides matching TRBD2. V lost 2 bases and J lost 7; bases outside the gene matches: 7. The CDR3 consists of 15 residues. Per the germline V gene, CDR1 is ENHRY and CDR2 is SYGVKD. CDR3 in amino acids: CAISEAVAGGWEQYF. The CDR3 DNA reads as TGTGCCATCAGTGAGGCCGTAGCGGGAGGGTGGGAGCAGTACTTC.

The chain is built from TRBV5-4 and TRBJ2-7; 8 bases are a match to TRBD2. V dropped 0 bases and J dropped 2; count of bases not matched to a gene: 10. Per the germline V gene, CDR1 is SGHNT and CDR2 is YYREEE (reference sequence). CDR3 length: 17 amino acids. CDR3 residues: CASSLGLARGWAYEQYF. The CDR3 bases are TGTGCCAGCAGCTTGGGACTAGCGCGAGGGTGGGCCTACGAGCAGTACTTC.

The chain uses TRBV7-2 and TRBJ1-1; weak D call: TRBD1 (5 bases). Germline V gene lookup returns CDR1 SGHTA and CDR2 FQGNSA. The CDR3 is 16 residues long. Between the trimmed V and J ends, which lost 5 bases and 7 bases, there was a span of 23 bases. The DNA of the CDR3 is TGTGCCAGCAGCCCGGGGGGGTCCGCCGGGAGGAGTGAAGCTTTCTTT. Translated: CASSPGGSAGRSEAFF.

Relative to its sample, this clone is medium-sized. The chain carries TRBV4-1 and TRBJ2-7, with 11 bases matching TRBD2. Germline CDR1 and CDR2: MGHRA and YSYEKL. V lost 2 bases and J lost 4; bases outside the gene matches: 10. The CDR3 runs to 17 residues. CDR3 protein: CASSQLPGLAEGYEQYF. For the CDR3, the DNA is TGCGCCAGCAGCCAACTGCCGGGACTAGCGGAGGGGTACGAGCAGTACTTC.

J is TRBJ1-2 and V is TRBV29-1; TRBD1 aligns across 9 bases. V dropped 6 bases and J dropped 8; count of bases not matched to a gene: 7. The CDR3 consists of 12 residues. In germline, CDR1 is SQVTM, CDR2 ANQGSEA. CDR3 sequence: CSVPQGAWGYTF. The CDR3, as DNA: TGCAGCGTCCCACAGGGGGCCTGGGGCTACACCTTC.

In DNA, the CDR3 is TGTGCCAGCAGGCCCGGGGTACTTTGGGCTAATGAAAAACTGTTTTTT. Translating it yields CASRPGVLWANEKLFF. The chain links TRBV27 to TRBJ1-4; no firm D call. Trimming took off 6 bases at V and 3 bases at J, with 17 bases between the two ends. The CDR3 loop spans 16 amino acids. Germline CDR1 is MNHEY and CDR2 is SMNVEV (reference sequence).

The V and J genes are TRBV28 and TRBJ1-3; D possibly corresponds to TRBD1 (6 bases). In germline, CDR1 is MDHEN, CDR2 SYDVKM. The CDR3 has 15 residues. V lost 1 base to trimming and J lost 4 bases, with 11 bases between them. This CDR3 is CASSLSGTPGNTIYF. Written as DNA, the CDR3 is TGTGCCAGCAGTTTATCGGGGACACCAGGAAACACCATATATTTT.